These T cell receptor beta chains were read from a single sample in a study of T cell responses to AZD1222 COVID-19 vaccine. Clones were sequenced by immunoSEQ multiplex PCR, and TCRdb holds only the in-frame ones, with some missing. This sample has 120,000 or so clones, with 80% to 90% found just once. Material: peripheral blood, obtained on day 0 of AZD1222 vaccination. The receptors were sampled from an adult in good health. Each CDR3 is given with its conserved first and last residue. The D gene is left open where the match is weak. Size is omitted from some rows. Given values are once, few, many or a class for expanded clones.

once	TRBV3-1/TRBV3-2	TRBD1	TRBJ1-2	TGTGCCAGCAGCCAAGGGGACAGGGGATCGGGTGGCTACACCTTC	CASSQGDRGSGGYTF
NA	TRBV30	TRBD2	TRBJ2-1	TGTGCCTGGAGAGTAGCGGGCGTTGAGCAGTTCTTC	CAWRVAGVEQFF
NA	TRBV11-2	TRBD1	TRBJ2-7	TGTGCCAGCAGCTCGGTGACAGGGGTAGGTCACGAGCAGTACTTC	CASSSVTGVGHEQYF
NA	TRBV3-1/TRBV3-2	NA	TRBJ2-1	TGTGCCAGCAGCCAACCTGGCCGGCTTTATGTGGATAATGAGCAGTTCTTC	CASSQPGRLYVDNEQFF
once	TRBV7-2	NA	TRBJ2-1	TGTGCCAGCAGCTTAGCTAGGGGGGGTGAGCAGTTCTTC	CASSLARGGEQFF
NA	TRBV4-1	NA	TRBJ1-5	TGCGCCAGCAGCCAAGTGGTGCCTCAGCCCCAGCATTTT	CASSQVVPQPQHF
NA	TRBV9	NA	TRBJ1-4	TGTGCCAGCAGCGTAGTGGCAGGCACCAATGAAAAACTGTTTTTT	CASSVVAGTNEKLFF
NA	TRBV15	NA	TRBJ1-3	TGTGCCACCAGCAGAGGACGAGGGCCCGGAAACACCATATATTTT	CATSRGRGPGNTIYF
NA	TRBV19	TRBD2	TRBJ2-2	TGTGCCAGTAGCCTGTCTTGGGGACTAGAAGTGAACACCGGGGAGCTGTTTTTT	CASSLSWGLEVNTGELFF
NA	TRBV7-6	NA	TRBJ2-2	TGTGCCAGCAGCTCATTAAACACCGGGGAGCTGTTTTTT	CASSSLNTGELFF
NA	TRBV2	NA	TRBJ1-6	TGTGCCAGCAGCGAGCTAGACGGGGCACCCCTCCACTTT	CASSELDGAPLHF
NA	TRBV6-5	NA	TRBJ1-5	TGTGCCAGCAGCCGGGACAATATAAATCAGCCCCAGCATTTT	CASSRDNINQPQHF
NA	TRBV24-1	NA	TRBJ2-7	TGTGCCACCAGTGACGGGACCCGGGGGTCCGACGAGCAGTACTTC	CATSDGTRGSDEQYF
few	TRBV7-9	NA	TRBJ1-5	TGTGCCAGCAGCCCCGACGGTTATAGCAATCAGCCCCAGCATTTT	CASSPDGYSNQPQHF
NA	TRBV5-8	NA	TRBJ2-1	TGTGCCAGCAGCTTGGGACTAAATGAGCAGTTCTTC	CASSLGLNEQFF
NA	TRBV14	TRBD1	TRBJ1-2	TGTGCCAGCAGCCAGGGGACAGGGCACTATGGCTACACCTTC	CASSQGTGHYGYTF
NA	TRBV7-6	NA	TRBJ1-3	TGTGCCAGCAGCGAAGGACCGGGTTACTCTGGAAACACCATATATTTT	CASSEGPGYSGNTIYF
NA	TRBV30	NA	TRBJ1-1	TGTGCCTGGAGTACTAACCAGGAAGCTTTCTTT	CAWSTNQEAFF
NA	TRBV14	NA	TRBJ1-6	TGTGCCAGCAGCCAACAACAGGGATATAATTCACCCCTCCACTTT	CASSQQQGYNSPLHF
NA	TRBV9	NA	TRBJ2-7	TGTGCCAGCAGCAACATAGGAGGCTCCTACGAGCAGTACTTC	CASSNIGGSYEQYF
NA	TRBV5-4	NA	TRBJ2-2	TGTGCCAGCAGCTTTTCACTGAACACCGGGGAGCTGTTTTTT	CASSFSLNTGELFF
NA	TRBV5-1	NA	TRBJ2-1	TGCGCCAGCAGCCCCCCCTTTTACAATGAGCAGTTCTTC	CASSPPFYNEQFF
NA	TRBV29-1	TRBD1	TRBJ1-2	TGCAGCGTCCCCGACAGGGGCGGCTACACCTTC	CSVPDRGGYTF
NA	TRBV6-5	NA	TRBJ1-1	TGTGCCAGCGGAACATCGGGACTTTCCGTCACTGAAGCTTTCTTT	CASGTSGLSVTEAFF
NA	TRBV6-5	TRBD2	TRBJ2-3	TGTGCCAGCAGGCCCTATAGCGGGGGTGGGGATACGCAGTATTTT	CASRPYSGGGDTQYF
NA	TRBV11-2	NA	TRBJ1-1	TGTGCCAGCAGCTTAAATGATAACACTGAAGCTTTCTTT	CASSLNDNTEAFF
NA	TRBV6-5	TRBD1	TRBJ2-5	TGTGCCAGCAGTTCCTTGGACAGGACGAAGACCCAGTACTTC	CASSSLDRTKTQYF
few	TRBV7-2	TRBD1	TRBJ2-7	TGTGCCAGCAGCCCTCAGACAGGGAGCCGCGAGCAGTACTTC	CASSPQTGSREQYF
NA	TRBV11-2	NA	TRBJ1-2	TGTGCCAGCAGCTTAGGGCAAAGTCCCTATGGCTACACCTTC	CASSLGQSPYGYTF
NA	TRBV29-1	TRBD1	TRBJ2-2	TGCAGCGTTCGTCCAGGGGGCTCAACCGGGGAGCTGTTTTTT	CSVRPGGSTGELFF
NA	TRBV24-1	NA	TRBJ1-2	TGTGCCACCAGTGAGAAGGGGCAGGCCAACTATGGCTACACCTTC	CATSEKGQANYGYTF
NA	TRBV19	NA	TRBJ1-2	TGTGCCAGTTCCCACCGGGGGAGGGGCGAGTCTGGCTACACCTTC	CASSHRGRGESGYTF
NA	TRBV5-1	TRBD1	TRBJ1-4	TGCGCCAGCAGCGCCGCTAGACAGGGTGGCGGAAAACTGTTTTTT	CASSAARQGGGKLFF
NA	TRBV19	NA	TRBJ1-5	TGTGCCAGTAGTAGATCAGGGGTTCAGCCCCAGCATTTT	CASSRSGVQPQHF
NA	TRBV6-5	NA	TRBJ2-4	TGTGCCAGCAAAGGGGGAAACATTCAGTACTTC	CASKGGNIQYF
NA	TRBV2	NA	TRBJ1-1	TGTGCCAGCAGTGAAGCTGGAAGGGGGACCTCTGAAGCTTTCTTT	CASSEAGRGTSEAFF
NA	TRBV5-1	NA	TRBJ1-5	TGCGCCAGCAGCCCCAGAGACGGGTTCTGGCCCCAGCATTTT	CASSPRDGFWPQHF
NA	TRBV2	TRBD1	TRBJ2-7	TGTGCCAGCATGGGTTCGGGACAGAGCTACGAGCAGTACTTC	CASMGSGQSYEQYF
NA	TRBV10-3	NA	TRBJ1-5	TGTGCCATCAGTGAATGGGGGGAGGGCAATCAGCCCCAGCATTTT	CAISEWGEGNQPQHF
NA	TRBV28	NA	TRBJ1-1	TGTGCCAGCAGTTCCGTCACTGAAGCTTTCTTT	CASSSVTEAFF
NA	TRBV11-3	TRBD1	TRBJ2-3	TGTGCCAGCAGCTTTGGACAGGGGGCCGCAGATACGCAGTATTTT	CASSFGQGAADTQYF
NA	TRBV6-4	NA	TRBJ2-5	TGTGCCAGCAGTGACTGGGAAAACCAAGAGACCCAGTACTTC	CASSDWENQETQYF